Below, 12 T cell receptor beta chains from the same sample are listed, as sequenced in a study of T cells in Graves' hyperthyroidism and ophthalmopathy. From RNA transcripts, TCR beta CDR3 regions were amplified. In the first-round RT-PCR of the TCR CDR3, the HTBI primer set was used. TCRdb redid the calling of the multiplex PCR reads with MiXCR, one entry per CDR3 protein. The data show 640,000 or so distinct CDR3 sequences, with approximately 15% seen just once and approximately 4.3% held by the top ten. The source material was blood. These receptors were obtained from a woman in her thirties or forties with Graves' ophthalmopathy.

In its sample, this clonotype was seen many times. The gene calls are TRBV24-1 and TRBJ1-2, with 9 nucleotides matching TRBD1. Looked up from germline, CDR1 is KGHDR and CDR2 is SFDVKD. J lost 2 bases, V lost 3 bases, and 3 bases had no gene match. The CDR3 has 15 amino acids. The CDR3 nucleotides read TGTGCCACCAGTGATCCAACAGGGGGCAACTATGGCTACACCTTC. This encodes CATSDPTGGNYGYTF.

The J gene is TRBJ2-7, the V gene TRBV30, with 10 nucleotides matching TRBD1. Unmatched junction bases numbered 6, after V lost 4 bases and J lost 6 bases. Germline-derived CDR1 and CDR2 are GTSNPN and SVGIG (reference sequence). The CDR3 sequence is 13 residues long. CDR3: CAWNPTGGLEQYF. The DNA for the CDR3 is TGTGCCTGGAATCCGACAGGGGGCCTCGAGCAGTACTTC.

At least ten counts were recorded for this clonotype. This chain uses TRBV20-1 with TRBJ2-2; 7 nucleotides align to TRBD2. V lost 3 bases to trimming and J lost 6 bases; unmatched junction nucleotides: 10. The CDR3 runs 15 residues. Germline V gives CDR1 DFQATT, CDR2 SNEGSKA (reference sequence). The CDR3 coding sequence is TGCAGTGCTAGCTCCCCTGGGGGGGAGGCCGGGGAGCTGTTTTTT. This codes for CSASSPGGEAGELFF.

V gene TRBV4-3 combines with J gene TRBJ2-6; 9 positions agree with TRBD1. Germline V gives CDR1 LGHNA, CDR2 YSLEER. The V and J ends lost 2 bases and 2 bases, in that order; junction bases with no gene match: 1. This CDR3 has 16 residues. This chain's CDR3 is CASSQTGGPGANVLTF. In DNA form, the CDR3 reads TGCGCCAGCAGCCAAACAGGGGGCCCTGGGGCCAACGTCCTGACTTTC.

This clonotype occurred many times. The V call is TRBV14, the J call TRBJ2-5; 7 bases map to TRBD1. The CDR3 runs to 13 residues. From germline, CDR1 is SGHDN and CDR2 FVKESK. With 3 bases clipped from V and 7 bases from J, the junction kept 5 bases outside the gene matches. The DNA of the CDR3 is TGTGCCAGCAGCCAGACAGGGTTGGGGACCCAGTACTTC. This translates into CASSQTGLGTQYF.

At least ten counts were recorded for this clonotype. This chain uses TRBV24-1 with TRBJ2-1, with TRBD2 identical over 7 bases. The V segment lost 5 bases and the J segment 9 bases; nucleotides outside the gene matches: 6. The CDR3 is 13 residues long. Germline assignment: CDR1 KGHDR and CDR2 SFDVKD. CDR3 loop: CATSAPERGEQFF. The CDR3 DNA reads as TGTGCCACCAGTGCTCCCGAGCGGGGTGAGCAGTTCTTC.

This clonotype was counted only a few times. In nucleotides, the CDR3 is TGCAGCGAGGCGGTCTTACAGGGGGGAGGCTACACCTTC. Its translation is CSEAVLQGGGYTF. This chain links TRBV29-1 with TRBJ1-2; 8 bases fit TRBD1. This CDR3 comprises 13 residues. The trim removed 7 bases at V and 8 bases at J, leaving 12 bases unmatched. Looked up from germline, CDR1 is SQVTM and CDR2 is ANQGSEA.

The chain uses TRBV14 and TRBJ1-1, with D unresolved. The V and J ends lost 2 bases and 0 bases respectively, with 4 bases between them. This CDR3 spans 13 amino acids. Germline V gene data show CDR1 as SGHDN and CDR2 as FVKESK. The CDR3 sequence is CASSQNLNTEAFF. The CDR3 DNA follows: TGTGCCAGCAGCCAAAACTTGAACACTGAAGCTTTCTTT.

This clonotype was recorded a few times. V gene TRBV7-9 combines with J gene TRBJ2-2; possible D gene TRBD1, 5 bases. V was shortened by 6 bases and J by 3 bases, with 14 bases between the two germline ends. Per the germline V gene, CDR1 is SEHNR and CDR2 is FQNEAQ (reference sequence). The CDR3 runs to 15 residues. This chain's CDR3 is CASSGAVSDTGELFF. For the CDR3, the DNA is TGTGCCAGCAGTGGGGCGGTTTCGGACACCGGGGAGCTGTTTTTT.

This clonotype was observed many times. The J gene is TRBJ2-7, the V gene TRBV6-5; 12 positions match TRBD1. V shed 6 bases, J shed 3 bases, and the junction held 6 bases outside the gene matches. The CDR3 has 15 amino acids. Germline V CDR1 and CDR2: MNHEY, SVGAGI. CDR3 sequence: CASRTRDRGHYEQYF. The CDR3 DNA is TGTGCCAGCAGAACTCGGGACAGGGGGCACTACGAGCAGTACTTC.

V and J are TRBV28 and TRBJ2-7; D perhaps matches TRBD1 (6 bases). The length of the CDR3 is 15 residues. V was cut by 6 bases and J by 1 base, with 16 bases left in between. Germline V gives CDR1 MDHEN, CDR2 SYDVKM. CDR3 DNA sequence: TGTGCCAGCAGACCTACAGGGCGAGGGTCCTACGAGCAGTACTTC. Amino acid sequence: CASRPTGRGSYEQYF.

The sample holds one count of this clonotype. The genes are TRBV11-1 and TRBJ2-7; D might be TRBD2 (5 bases). V lost 5 bases and J 4 bases, leaving 15 bases between the germline ends. The CDR3 runs to 14 residues. Per the germline V gene, CDR1 is SGHAT and CDR2 is FQDESV (reference sequence). The CDR3 DNA reads as TGTGCCAGCAGCCCATACGTGTCGGGGTACGAGCAGTACTTC. The encoded protein is CASSPYVSGYEQYF.